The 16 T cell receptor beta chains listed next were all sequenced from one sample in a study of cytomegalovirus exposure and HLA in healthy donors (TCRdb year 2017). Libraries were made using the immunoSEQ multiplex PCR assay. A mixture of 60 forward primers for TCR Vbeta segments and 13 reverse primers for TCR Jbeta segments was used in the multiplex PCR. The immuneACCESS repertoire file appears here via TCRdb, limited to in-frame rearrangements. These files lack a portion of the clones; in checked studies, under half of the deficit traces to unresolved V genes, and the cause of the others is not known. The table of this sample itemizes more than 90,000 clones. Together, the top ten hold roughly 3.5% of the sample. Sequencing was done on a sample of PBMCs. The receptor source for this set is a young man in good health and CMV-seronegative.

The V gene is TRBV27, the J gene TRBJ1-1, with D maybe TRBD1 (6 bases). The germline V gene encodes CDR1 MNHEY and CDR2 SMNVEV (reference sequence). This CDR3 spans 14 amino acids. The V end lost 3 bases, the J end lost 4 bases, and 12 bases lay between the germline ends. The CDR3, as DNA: TGTGCCAGCAGTTTCACAGGGATGGGCACTGAAGCTTTCTTT. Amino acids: CASSFTGMGTEAFF.

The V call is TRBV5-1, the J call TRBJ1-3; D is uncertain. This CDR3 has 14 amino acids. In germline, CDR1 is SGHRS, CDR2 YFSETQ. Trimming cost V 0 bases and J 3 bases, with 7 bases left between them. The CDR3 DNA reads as TGCGCCAGCAGCTTGGATTCAGATGGAAACACCATATATTTT. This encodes CASSLDSDGNTIYF.

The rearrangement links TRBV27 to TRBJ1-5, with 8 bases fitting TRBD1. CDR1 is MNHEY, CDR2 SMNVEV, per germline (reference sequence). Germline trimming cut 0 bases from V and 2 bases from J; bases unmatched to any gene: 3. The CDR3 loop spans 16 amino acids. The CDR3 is CASSLSGQGRNQPQHF. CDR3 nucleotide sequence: TGTGCCAGCAGTTTATCCGGACAGGGTCGCAATCAGCCCCAGCATTTT.

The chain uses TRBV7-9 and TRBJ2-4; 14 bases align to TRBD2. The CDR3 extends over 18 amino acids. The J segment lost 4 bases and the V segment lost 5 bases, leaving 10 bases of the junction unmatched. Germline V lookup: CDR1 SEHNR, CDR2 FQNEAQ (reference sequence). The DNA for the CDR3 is TGTGCCAGCAGCCTACCGCTCCGACTAGCGGGGGGGAAAAACATTCAGTACTTC. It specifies CASSLPLRLAGGKNIQYF. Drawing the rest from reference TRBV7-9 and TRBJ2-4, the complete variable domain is DTGVSQNPRHKITKRGQNVTFRCDPISEHNRLYWYRQTLGQGPEFLTYFQNEAQLEKSRLLSDRFSAERPKGSFSTLEIQRTEQGDSAMYLCASSLPLRLAGGKNIQYFGAGTRLSVL.

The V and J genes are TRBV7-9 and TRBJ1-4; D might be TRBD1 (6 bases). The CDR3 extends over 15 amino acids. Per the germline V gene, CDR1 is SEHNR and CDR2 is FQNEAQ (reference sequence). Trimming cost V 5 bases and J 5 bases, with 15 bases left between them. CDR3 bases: TGTGCCAGCAGCCCCCGGACAGTCAGAAATGAAAAACTGTTTTTT. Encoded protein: CASSPRTVRNEKLFF.

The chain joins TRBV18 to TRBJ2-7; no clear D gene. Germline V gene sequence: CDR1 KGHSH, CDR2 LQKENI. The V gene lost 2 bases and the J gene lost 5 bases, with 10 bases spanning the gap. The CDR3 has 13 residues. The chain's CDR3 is CASSPSREDEQYF. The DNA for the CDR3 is TGTGCCAGCTCACCAAGTAGAGAAGACGAGCAGTACTTC.

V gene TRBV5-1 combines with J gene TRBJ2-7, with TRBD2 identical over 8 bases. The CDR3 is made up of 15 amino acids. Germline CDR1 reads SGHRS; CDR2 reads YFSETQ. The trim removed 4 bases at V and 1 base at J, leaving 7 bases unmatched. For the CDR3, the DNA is TGCGCCAGCAGCCGTATAGCGGGGAGATCCTACGAGCAGTACTTC. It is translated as CASSRIAGRSYEQYF.

For the CDR3, the DNA is TGTGCCACCAGCAGAAAGCTGGGACAGGGGGGAACCGGGGAGCTGTTTTTT. Protein sequence: CATSRKLGQGGTGELFF. This chain connects TRBV15 to TRBJ2-2, with 11 bases aligning to TRBD1. The junction had 7 bases not matched to a gene; V was cut back by 2 bases and J by 5 bases. This CDR3 is built from 17 residues. Germline CDR1 reads LNHNV; CDR2 reads YYDKDF (reference sequence). Complete variable domain (other parts from reference TRBV15 and TRBJ2-2): DAMVIQNPRYQVTQFGKPVTLSCSQTLNHNVMYWYQQKSSQAPKLLFHYYDKDFNNEADTPDNFQSRRPNTSFCFLDIRSPGLGDTAMYLCATSRKLGQGGTGELFFGEGSRLTVL.

The CDR3 sequence is CASSPPGLSTGELFF. The CDR3 nucleotides read TGTGCCAGCTCACCTCCGGGACTCAGCACCGGGGAGCTGTTTTTT. This chain connects TRBV18 to TRBJ2-2; D is perhaps TRBD2 (6 bases). The CDR3 totals 15 residues. Germline V gives CDR1 KGHSH, CDR2 LQKENI. V lost 3 bases to trimming and J lost 4 bases, with 12 bases between them. Complete variable domain (other parts from reference TRBV18 and TRBJ2-2): NAGVMQNPRHLVRRRGQEARLRCSPMKGHSHVYWYRQLPEEGLKFMVYLQKENIIDESGMPKERFSAEFPKEGPSILRIQQVVRGDSAAYFCASSPPGLSTGELFFGEGSRLTVL.

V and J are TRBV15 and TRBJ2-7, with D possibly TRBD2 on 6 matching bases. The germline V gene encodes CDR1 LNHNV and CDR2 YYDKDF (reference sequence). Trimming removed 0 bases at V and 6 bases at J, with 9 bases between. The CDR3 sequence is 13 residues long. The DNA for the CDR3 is TGTGCCACCAGCAGAGACAGGGAGGCCGAGCAGTACTTC. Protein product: CATSRDREAEQYF.

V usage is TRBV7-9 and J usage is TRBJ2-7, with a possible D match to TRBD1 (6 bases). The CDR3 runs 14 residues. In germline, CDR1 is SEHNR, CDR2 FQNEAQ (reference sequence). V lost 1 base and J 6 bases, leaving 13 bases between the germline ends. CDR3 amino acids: CASSLVTGKSEQYF. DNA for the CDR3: TGTGCCAGCAGCTTAGTTACAGGGAAGAGCGAGCAGTACTTC.

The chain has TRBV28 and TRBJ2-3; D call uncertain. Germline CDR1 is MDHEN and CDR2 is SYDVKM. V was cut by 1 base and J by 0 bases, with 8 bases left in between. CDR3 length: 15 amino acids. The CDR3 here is CASSLLKESTDTQYF. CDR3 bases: TGTGCCAGCAGTTTATTAAAGGAGAGCACAGATACGCAGTATTTT.

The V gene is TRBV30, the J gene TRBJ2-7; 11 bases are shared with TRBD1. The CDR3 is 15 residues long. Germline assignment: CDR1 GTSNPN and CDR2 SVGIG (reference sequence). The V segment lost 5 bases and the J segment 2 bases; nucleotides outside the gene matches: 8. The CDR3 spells CAWDEPGQGAYEQYF. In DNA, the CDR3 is TGTGCCTGGGACGAACCGGGACAGGGGGCCTACGAGCAGTACTTC.

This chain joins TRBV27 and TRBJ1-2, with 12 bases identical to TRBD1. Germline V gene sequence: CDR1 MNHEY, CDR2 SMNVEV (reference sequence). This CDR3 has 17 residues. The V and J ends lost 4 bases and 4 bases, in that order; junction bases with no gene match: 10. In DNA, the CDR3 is TGTGCCAGCAGTTCCCGGGCGGGACAGGGGGCTGGCTATGGCTACACCTTC. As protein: CASSSRAGQGAGYGYTF.

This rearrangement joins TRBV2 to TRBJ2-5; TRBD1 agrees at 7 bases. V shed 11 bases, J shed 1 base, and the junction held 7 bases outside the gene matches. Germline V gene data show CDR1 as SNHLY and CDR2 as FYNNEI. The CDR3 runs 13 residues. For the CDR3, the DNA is TGTGCCGGCGAAGGGACAGCCCAAGAGACCCAGTACTTC. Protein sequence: CAGEGTAQETQYF.

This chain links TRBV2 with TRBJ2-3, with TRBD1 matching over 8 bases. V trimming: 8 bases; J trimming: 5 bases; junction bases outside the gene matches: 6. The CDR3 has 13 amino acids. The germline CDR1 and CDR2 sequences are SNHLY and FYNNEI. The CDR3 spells CASADREKDTQYF. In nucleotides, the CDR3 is TGTGCCAGCGCGGACAGGGAAAAAGATACGCAGTATTTT.